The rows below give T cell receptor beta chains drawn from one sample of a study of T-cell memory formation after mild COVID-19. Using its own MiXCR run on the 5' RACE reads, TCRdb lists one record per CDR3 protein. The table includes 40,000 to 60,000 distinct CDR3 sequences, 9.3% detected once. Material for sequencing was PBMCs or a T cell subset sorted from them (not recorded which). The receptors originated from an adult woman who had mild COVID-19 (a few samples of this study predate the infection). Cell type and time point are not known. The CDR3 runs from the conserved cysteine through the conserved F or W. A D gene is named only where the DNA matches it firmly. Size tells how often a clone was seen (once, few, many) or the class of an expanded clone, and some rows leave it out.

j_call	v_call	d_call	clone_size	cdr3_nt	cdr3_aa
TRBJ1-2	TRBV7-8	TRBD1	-	TGTGCCAGCAGCTTAGCGGGACAGGGAGTCTATGGCTACACCTTC	CASSLAGQGVYGYTF
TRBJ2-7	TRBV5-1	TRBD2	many	TGCGCCAGCAGCTTGCGGACTAGCGGGAGTACTTCCTACGAGCAGTACTTC	CASSLRTSGSTSYEQYF
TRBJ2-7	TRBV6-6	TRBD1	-	TGTGCCAGCAGTCCTCCCCCGGGACAGGGATCCTACGAGCAGTACTTC	CASSPPPGQGSYEQYF
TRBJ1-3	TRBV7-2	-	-	TGTGCCAGCAGCGCAATCGGCTCTGGAAACACCATATATTTT	CASSAIGSGNTIYF
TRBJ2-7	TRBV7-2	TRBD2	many	TGTGCCAGCAGCCCGGGACTAGCGGGGGGATCCTACGAGCAGTACTTC	CASSPGLAGGSYEQYF
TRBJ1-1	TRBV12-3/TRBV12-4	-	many	TGTGCCAGCAGTTTCTTAGGACAGCAGAACACTGAAGCTTTCTTT	CASSFLGQQNTEAFF
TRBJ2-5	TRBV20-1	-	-	TGCAGTGCTAGAGTAGGACAGAAGACCCAGTACTTC	CSARVGQKTQYF
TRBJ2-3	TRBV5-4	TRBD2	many	TGTGCCAGCAGCCCCGGACTAGCGGGGGTGGATACGCAGTATTTT	CASSPGLAGVDTQYF
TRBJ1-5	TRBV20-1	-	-	TGCAGTGCTAGAGGTATACTTTATAGCAATCAGCCCCAGCATTTT	CSARGILYSNQPQHF
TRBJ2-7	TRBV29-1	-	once	TGCAGCGTTGAAGGTTTAGCCCACGAGCAGTACTTC	CSVEGLAHEQYF
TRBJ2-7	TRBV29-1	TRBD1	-	TGCAGCGGCAAGGGACAGGGGGCATACGAGCAGTACTTC	CSGKGQGAYEQYF
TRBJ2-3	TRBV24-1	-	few	TGTGCCACCAGTGAACAGTACCCCAGCACAGATACGCAGTATTTT	CATSEQYPSTDTQYF
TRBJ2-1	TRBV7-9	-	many	TGTGCCAGCAGCTTTGGGAGGACAGGTTCGAGGGATGAGCAGTTCTTC	CASSFGRTGSRDEQFF
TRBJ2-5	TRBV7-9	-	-	TGTGCCAGCAGCTCTCGCTATGAGACCCAGTACTTC	CASSSRYETQYF
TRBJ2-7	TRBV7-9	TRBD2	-	TGTGCCAGCAGCAATGAAAGACTAGCGTTCCTCTCCTACGAGCAGTACTTC	CASSNERLAFLSYEQYF
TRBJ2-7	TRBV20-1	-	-	TGCAGTGCTAGAGATCTACAGAGATACGAGCAGTACTTC	CSARDLQRYEQYF
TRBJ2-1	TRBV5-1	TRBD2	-	TGCGCCAGCAGCTTGGCCTCGACTAGCGGCAGCGAGCAGTTCTTC	CASSLASTSGSEQFF
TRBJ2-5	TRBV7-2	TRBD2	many	TGTGCCAGCGGGAAATCTAGCGGGACTTGGGAGACCCAGTACTTC	CASGKSSGTWETQYF
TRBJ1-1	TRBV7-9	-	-	TGTGCCAGCAGCTTAGGCGGGGCCCTCCAGTGGGTCGCTTTCTTT	CASSLGGALQWVAFF
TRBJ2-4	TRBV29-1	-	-	TGCAGCGTTGTTAGCCATGGAGCCAAAAACATTCAGTACTTC	CSVVSHGAKNIQYF
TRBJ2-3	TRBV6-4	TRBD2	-	TGTGTCAGCAGTGAGCGGGGGGCCACAGATACGCAGTATTTT	CVSSERGATDTQYF
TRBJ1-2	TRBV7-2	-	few	TGTGCCAGCAGCTTATCACAAGGACAGATTAATGGCTACACCTTC	CASSLSQGQINGYTF
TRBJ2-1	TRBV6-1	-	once	TGTGCCAGCAGTGTTGGTATGGGCTCCTACAATGAGCAGTTCTTC	CASSVGMGSYNEQFF
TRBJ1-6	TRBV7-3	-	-	TGTGCCAGCAGCTCCGGGACGCCGAATTCACCCCTCCACTTT	CASSSGTPNSPLHF
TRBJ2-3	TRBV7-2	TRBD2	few	TGTGCCAGCAGCTCCCAACGGACTAGCGGGAGCGGTGATACGCAGTATTTT	CASSSQRTSGSGDTQYF
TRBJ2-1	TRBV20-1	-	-	TGCAGTGCTAGAGATGGCCGGAGAGGCAGGGCGCAGTTCTTC	CSARDGRRGRAQFF
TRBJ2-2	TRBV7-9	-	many	TGTGCCAGCTTTCGGGAAGGCGGGGAGCTGTTTTTT	CASFREGGELFF
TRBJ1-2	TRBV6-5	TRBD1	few	TGTGCCAGCAGTGAACCGGGACAGGGGTTCTATGGCTACACCTTC	CASSEPGQGFYGYTF
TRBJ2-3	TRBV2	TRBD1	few	TGTGCCAGCATTAAATTCGACAGGGGGCGCGCAGATACGCAGTATTTT	CASIKFDRGRADTQYF
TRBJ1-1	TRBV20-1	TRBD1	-	TGCAGTGCTAGCACCAGGGGGGAAGCTTTCTTT	CSASTRGEAFF
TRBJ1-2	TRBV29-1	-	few	TGCAGCGTTGAAGCGGACGACGGAGGCTACACCTTC	CSVEADDGGYTF
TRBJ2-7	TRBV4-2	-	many	TGTGCCAGCACCCGGGGGACTGCGAGCTCCTACGAGCAGTACTTC	CASTRGTASSYEQYF
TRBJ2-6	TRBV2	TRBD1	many	TGTGCCAGCAGAGCCGGGACAGGGGTTGCTGGGGCCAACGTCCTGACTTTC	CASRAGTGVAGANVLTF
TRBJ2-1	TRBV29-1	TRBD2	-	TGCAGCGTTGCCTACGGGGGGGGTGTGTTCAATGAGCAGTTCTTC	CSVAYGGGVFNEQFF
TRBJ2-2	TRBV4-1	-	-	TGCGCCAGCAGCCAAGTGGGGCACGGGGAGCTGTTTTTT	CASSQVGHGELFF
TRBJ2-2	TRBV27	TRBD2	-	TGTGCCAGCAGCCCCCAAGCGGGGGGGAACGGGGAGCTGTTTTTT	CASSPQAGGNGELFF
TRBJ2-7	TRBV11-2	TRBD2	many	TGTGCCAGCCATTCCAGGCGGGAGGCTGGGCAGTACTTC	CASHSRREAGQYF
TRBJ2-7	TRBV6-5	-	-	TGTGCCAGCAGTTACTTACAGGTCTCCTACGAGCAGTACTTC	CASSYLQVSYEQYF
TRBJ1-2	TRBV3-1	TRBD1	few	TGTGCCAGCAGCCAAGATTTCAGGGGGCGCGGGTTCTATGGCTACACCTTC	CASSQDFRGRGFYGYTF
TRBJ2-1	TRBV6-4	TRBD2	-	TGTGCCAGCAGTGAAACTAGCGGGGGGGCACATGAGCAGTTCTTC	CASSETSGGAHEQFF
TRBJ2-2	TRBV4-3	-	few	TGCGCCAGCAGCCAAGACGCGAACACCGGGGAGCTGTTTTTT	CASSQDANTGELFF
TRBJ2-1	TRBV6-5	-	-	TGTGCCAGCAGTTACTCGACTCCGGGTGCCGAGCAGTTCTTC	CASSYSTPGAEQFF